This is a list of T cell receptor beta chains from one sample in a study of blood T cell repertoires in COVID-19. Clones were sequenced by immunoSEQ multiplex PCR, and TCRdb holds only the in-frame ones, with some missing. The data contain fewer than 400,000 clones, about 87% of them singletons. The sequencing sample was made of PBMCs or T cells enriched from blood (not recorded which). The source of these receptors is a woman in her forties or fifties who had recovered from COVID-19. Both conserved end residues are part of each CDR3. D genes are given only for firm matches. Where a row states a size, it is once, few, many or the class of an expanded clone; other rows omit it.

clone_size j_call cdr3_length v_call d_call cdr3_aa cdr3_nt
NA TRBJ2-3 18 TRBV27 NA CASSLGGRGGRSLDTQYF TGTGCCAGCAGTTTAGGTGGGAGGGGGGGGCGATCCTTAGATACGCAGTATTTT
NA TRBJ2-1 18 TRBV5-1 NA CASSYDAHRDFSYNEQFF TGCGCCAGCAGTTATGACGCCCACCGGGACTTCTCCTACAATGAGCAGTTCTTC
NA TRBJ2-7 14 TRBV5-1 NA CASSGAGMSDEQYF TGCGCCAGCAGCGGGGCAGGGATGTCGGACGAGCAGTACTTC
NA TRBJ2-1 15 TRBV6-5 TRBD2 CASTWTSGGANEQFF TGTGCCAGCACCTGGACTAGCGGGGGGGCAAATGAGCAGTTCTTC
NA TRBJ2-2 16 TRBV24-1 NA CATSDAGTTNTGELFF TGTGCCACCAGTGATGCCGGGACAACGAACACCGGGGAGCTGTTTTTT
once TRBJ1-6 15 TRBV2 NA CASSEPLTPNSPLHF TGTGCCAGCAGTGAGCCCCTCACACCCAATTCACCCCTCCACTTT
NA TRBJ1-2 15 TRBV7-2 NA CASSLEAGPQTGYTF TGTGCCAGCAGCTTAGAGGCGGGGCCGCAAACCGGCTACACCTTC
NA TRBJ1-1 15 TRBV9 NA CASSVSSHRGTEAFF TGTGCCAGCAGCGTAAGCTCGCATCGAGGCACTGAAGCTTTCTTT
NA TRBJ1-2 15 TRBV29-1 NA CSAHEGPDRSYGYTF TGCAGCGCTCATGAAGGGCCTGACAGGAGCTATGGCTACACCTTC
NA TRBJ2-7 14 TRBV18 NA CASSPNQGMYEQYF TGTGCCAGCTCACCGAACCAGGGGATGTACGAGCAGTACTTC
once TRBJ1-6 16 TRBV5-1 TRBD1 CASSDRGRGRNSPLHF TGCGCCAGCAGCGACAGGGGAAGAGGGCGCAATTCACCCCTCCACTTT
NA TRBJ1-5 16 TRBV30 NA CAWSPPTGYSNQPQHF TGTGCCTGGAGTCCCCCCACAGGTTATAGCAATCAGCCCCAGCATTTT
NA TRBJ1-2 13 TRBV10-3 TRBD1 CAISVQGAGGYTF TGTGCCATCAGTGTGCAGGGGGCAGGGGGCTACACCTTC
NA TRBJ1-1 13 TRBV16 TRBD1 CASGTGGTYVAFF TGTGCCAGCGGAACAGGGGGTACGTACGTAGCTTTCTTT
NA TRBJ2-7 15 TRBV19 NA CASSPRHQDTYEQYF TGTGCCAGTAGTCCCAGACACCAGGATACCTACGAGCAGTACTTC
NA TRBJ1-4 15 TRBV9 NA CASSVRAGMNEKLFF TGTGCCAGCAGCGTAAGGGCAGGGATGAATGAAAAACTGTTTTTT
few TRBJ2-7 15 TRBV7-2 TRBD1 CASSPWTGGSYEQYF TGTGCCAGCAGCCCCTGGACAGGGGGCTCCTACGAGCAGTACTTC
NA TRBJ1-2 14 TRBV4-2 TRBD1 CASSQAGTGDGYTF TGTGCCAGCAGCCAAGCCGGGACAGGGGATGGCTACACCTTC
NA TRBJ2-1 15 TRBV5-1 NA CASRGITSSYNEQFF TGCGCCAGCCGGGGAATCACGAGCTCCTACAATGAGCAGTTCTTC
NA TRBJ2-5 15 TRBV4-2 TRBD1 CASSQGRDREETQYF TGTGCCAGCAGCCAAGGGAGAGACAGGGAAGAGACCCAGTACTTC
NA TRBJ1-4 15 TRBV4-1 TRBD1 CASSRTGGPNEKLFF TGCGCCAGCAGCCGGACAGGGGGACCCAATGAAAAACTGTTTTTT
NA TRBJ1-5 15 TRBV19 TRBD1 CASSADRGSNQPQHF TGTGCCAGTAGTGCGGACAGGGGGAGCAATCAGCCCCAGCATTTT
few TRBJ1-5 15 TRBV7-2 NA CASTSTPGVGQPQHF TGTGCCAGCACCTCCACACCGGGTGTCGGTCAGCCCCAGCATTTT
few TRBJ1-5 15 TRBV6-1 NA CASREVRSGNQPQHF TGTGCCAGCAGAGAAGTACGGAGTGGCAATCAGCCCCAGCATTTT
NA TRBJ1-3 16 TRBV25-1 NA CASSDSREGGGNTIYF TGTGCCAGCAGTGATTCCAGGGAGGGCGGTGGAAACACCATATATTTT
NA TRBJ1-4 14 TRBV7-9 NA CASSGTTGGEKLFF TGTGCCAGCAGCGGGACAACCGGTGGAGAAAAACTGTTTTTT
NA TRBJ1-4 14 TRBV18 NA CASSPIEAGMTLFF TGTGCCAGCTCACCAATCGAGGCAGGGATGACACTGTTTTTT